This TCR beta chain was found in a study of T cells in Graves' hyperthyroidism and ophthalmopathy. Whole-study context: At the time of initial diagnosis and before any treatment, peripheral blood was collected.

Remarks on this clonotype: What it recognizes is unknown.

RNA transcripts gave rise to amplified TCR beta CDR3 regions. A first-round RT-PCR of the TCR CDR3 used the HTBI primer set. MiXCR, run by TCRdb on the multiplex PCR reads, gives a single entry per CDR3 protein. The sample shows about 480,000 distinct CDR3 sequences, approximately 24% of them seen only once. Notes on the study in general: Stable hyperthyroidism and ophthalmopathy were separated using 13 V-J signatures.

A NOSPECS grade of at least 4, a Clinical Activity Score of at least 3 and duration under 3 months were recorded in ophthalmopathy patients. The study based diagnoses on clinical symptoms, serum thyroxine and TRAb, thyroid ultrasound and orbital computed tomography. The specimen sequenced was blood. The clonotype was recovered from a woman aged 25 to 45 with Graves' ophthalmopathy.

CDR3 region: CASHPGRTEAFF. CDR3 DNA sequence: TGTGCCAGCCATCCCGGTAGAACTGAAGCTTTCTTT. V and J are TRBV6-1 and TRBJ1-1; D unresolved. The V end was cut by 8 bases, the J end by 5 bases, with 12 bases between. Germline V gene sequence: CDR1 MNHNS, CDR2 SASEGT. The CDR3 is made up of 12 amino acids.